What follows are 26 T cell receptor beta chains derived from one specimen sequenced in a study of OX40 agonist ivuxolimab in advanced cancers. Profiling relied on immunoSEQ multiplex PCR, and the TCRdb table lists in-frame clones only, not all of them. The repertoire includes roughly 49,000 clones, roughly 80% of them detected once, and roughly 3% sits in the top ten. The source material was CD4+ or CD8+ T cells sorted from blood, sampled in a trial of the OX40 agonist ivuxolimab. These receptors originate from an adult with an advanced solid tumor such as melanoma, head and neck, liver or kidney cancer.

The chain joins TRBV5-1 to TRBJ2-1; tentative D call: TRBD2 (6 bases). The CDR3 extends over 14 amino acids. Per germline, CDR1 SGHRS and CDR2 YFSETQ. V shed 1 base and J shed 3 bases, with 8 bases lying between them. CDR3 loop: CASSLRGDYNEQFF. CDR3 nucleotide sequence: TGCGCCAGCAGCTTGCGCGGGGACTACAATGAGCAGTTCTTC.

The V and J genes are TRBV7-9 and TRBJ2-1; the match to TRBD1 covers 10 bases. V lost 4 bases and J lost 6; bases outside the gene matches: 0. The CDR3 length is 13 residues. Germline CDR1 reads SEHNR; CDR2 reads FQNEAQ (reference sequence). The CDR3 here is CASSWDRGNEQFF. CDR3 DNA sequence: TGTGCCAGCAGCTGGGACAGGGGCAATGAGCAGTTCTTC.

The V and J genes are TRBV19 and TRBJ1-5; D unresolved. The CDR3 runs 15 residues. Germline values: CDR1 LNHDA, CDR2 SQIVND (reference sequence). Deletions cut 1 base from V and 0 bases from J, with 7 bases between. Here the CDR3 DNA reads TGTGCCAGTAGTATAGGGAGGGATAGCAATCAGCCCCAGCATTTT. It yields the protein CASSIGRDSNQPQHF. Looking up the rest from reference TRBV19 and TRBJ1-5 gives the full variable domain: DGGITQSPKYLFRKEGQNVTLSCEQNLNHDAMYWYRQDPGQGLRLIYYSQIVNDFQKGDIAEGYSVSREKKESFPLTVTSAQKNPTAFYLCASSIGRDSNQPQHFGDGTRLSIL.

The chain couples TRBV2 to TRBJ2-1; 8 nucleotides match TRBD2. J lost 13 bases, V lost 7 bases, and 9 bases had no gene match. Germline CDR1 SNHLY, CDR2 FYNNEI. This CDR3 region has 12 residues. CDR3 in DNA: TGTGCCAGCAACGTGGGGCGGGGGGCCCAGTTCTTC. It translates to CASNVGRGAQFF.

V usage is TRBV6-1 and J usage is TRBJ1-1; D not resolved. The germline V gene has CDR1 MNHNS and CDR2 SASEGT. Trimming pared 7 bases from V and 4 bases from J, leaving 16 bases between. The CDR3 runs 14 residues. Written as DNA, the CDR3 is TGTGCCAGCACTTTGGGAGGGAGCGCCACTGAAGCTTTCTTT. This translates into CASTLGGSATEAFF.

DNA of the CDR3: TGCGCCAGCAGCTTGCAGCCCGGGGTCTCCTACAATGAGCAGTTCTTC. Its protein product is CASSLQPGVSYNEQFF. The chain couples TRBV5-1 to TRBJ2-1; possibly TRBD2 for D (5 bases). The CDR3 loop spans 16 amino acids. V was pared by 1 base and J by 0 bases, with 11 bases between. Looked up from germline, CDR1 is SGHRS and CDR2 is YFSETQ. The entire variable domain, with the rest obtained from reference TRBV5-1 and TRBJ2-1, is as follows: KAGVTQTPRYLIKTRGQQVTLSCSPISGHRSVSWYQQTPGQGLQFLFEYFSETQRNKGNFPGRFSGRQFSNSRSEMNVSTLELGDSALYLCASSLQPGVSYNEQFFGPGTRLTVL.

This rearrangement joins TRBV7-9 to TRBJ2-1; no clear D gene. Trimming pared 4 bases from V and 4 bases from J, leaving 23 bases between. The length of the CDR3 is 18 residues. CDR1 and CDR2 (germline): SEHNR, FQNEAQ (reference sequence). The CDR3 bases are TGTGCCAGCAGCTACGGGCATGAACTGTGGCGGAGTTACAATGAGCAGTTCTTC. Its protein is CASSYGHELWRSYNEQFF.

The gene calls are TRBV7-2 and TRBJ1-1; 7 bases fit TRBD1. Per germline, CDR1 SGHTA and CDR2 FQGNSA. V shed 5 bases, J shed 4 bases, and the junction held 4 bases outside the gene matches. CDR3 size: 13 residues. The CDR3 protein is CASSAQGGTEAFF. The CDR3 nucleotides are TGTGCCAGCAGCGCCCAGGGGGGCACTGAAGCTTTCTTT.

This clone was seen once. The gene calls are TRBV6-6 and TRBJ2-7; 9 positions match TRBD1. The V segment lost 0 bases and the J segment 0 bases; nucleotides outside the gene matches: 3. The V gene's germline CDR1 is MNHNY and CDR2 SVGAGI (reference sequence). The CDR3 extends over 16 amino acids. The CDR3 bases are TGTGCCAGCAGTTACTCGAACAGGGGGCTCTCCTACGAGCAGTACTTC. Translating it yields CASSYSNRGLSYEQYF.

CDR3 sequence reads: CASSLGGAQFSYEQYF. CDR3 coding DNA: TGTGCCAGCAGCTTGGGAGGAGCCCAGTTTTCCTACGAGCAGTACTTC. This chain connects TRBV5-6 to TRBJ2-7; no firm D call. Trimming removed 0 bases from V and 1 base from J, with 14 bases in between. The CDR3 sequence is 16 residues long. Looked up from germline, CDR1 is SGHDT and CDR2 is YYEEEE.

This chain joins TRBV7-9 and TRBJ2-3, with 7 bases lining up with TRBD1. From germline, CDR1 is SEHNR and CDR2 FQNEAQ (reference sequence). V was pared by 5 bases and J by 7 bases, with 6 bases of the junction left unmatched. The length of the CDR3 is 13 residues. CDR3 coding DNA: TGTGCCAGCAGCCTAGGGGACAGTTATACGCAGTATTTT. This sequence encodes CASSLGDSYTQYF.

The chain couples TRBV18 to TRBJ1-3, with no clear D. The ends were cut back, 3 bases at V and 0 bases at J, with 9 bases in the middle. This CDR3 is built from 15 residues. Germline CDR1 is KGHSH and CDR2 is LQKENI. In nucleotides, the CDR3 is TGTGCCAGCTCACCCCGGCGGGACTCTGGAAACACCATATATTTT. This codes for CASSPRRDSGNTIYF.

The rearrangement uses TRBV10-3 and TRBJ1-1; D might be TRBD1 (5 bases). The CDR3 is 18 residues long. V shed 10 bases and J shed 1 base, with 28 bases lying between them. Germline CDR1 and CDR2: ENHRY and SYGVKD. This chain's CDR3 is CATSGNDGGRLSNTEAFF. Written as DNA, the CDR3 is TGTGCCACCTCCGGGAACGACGGGGGACGCTTGTCGAACACTGAAGCTTTCTTT.

The sample holds one count of this clone. The chain's CDR3 is CASSLSGRLMTGGELFF. For the CDR3, the DNA is TGTGCCAGCAGTTTATCGGGGAGGCTGATGACTGGGGGGGAGCTGTTTTTT. The chain employs TRBV27 and TRBJ2-2; maybe TRBD2 (6 bases). Germline V gene lookup returns CDR1 MNHEY and CDR2 SMNVEV (reference sequence). Trimming took off 0 bases at V and 8 bases at J, with 19 bases between the two ends. There are 17 residues in the CDR3.

The chain links TRBV7-8 to TRBJ2-5, with a possible D match to TRBD1 (5 bases). CDR3 length: 14 residues. The germline V gene encodes CDR1 SGHVS and CDR2 FQNEAQ. Trimming removed 0 bases from V and 4 bases from J, with 9 bases in between. As DNA, the CDR3 is TGTGCCAGCAGCTTAGCGGGCAGGGTAGAGACCCAGTACTTC. It translates to CASSLAGRVETQYF.

The genes are TRBV5-6 and TRBJ2-5; D is unclear. CDR1 is SGHDT, CDR2 YYEEEE, per germline. Trimming removed 4 bases from V and 5 bases from J, with 12 bases in between. This CDR3 has 13 residues. CDR3 loop: CASSPGRLETQYF. In DNA, the CDR3 is TGTGCCAGCAGCCCGGGTCGGCTGGAGACCCAGTACTTC. Using reference TRBV5-6 and TRBJ2-5 for the parts outside the CDR3, the full variable domain is DAGVTQSPTHLIKTRGQQVTLRCSPKSGHDTVSWYQQALGQGPQFIFQYYEEEERQRGNFPDRFSGHQFPNYSSELNVNALLLGDSALYLCASSPGRLETQYFGPGTRLLVL.

J is TRBJ1-1 and V is TRBV6-1; D might be TRBD1 (6 bases). The CDR3 length is 13 residues. Trimming pared 1 base from V and 7 bases from J, leaving 10 bases between. Germline lookup yields CDR1 MNHNS and CDR2 SASEGT. In DNA form, the CDR3 reads TGTGCCAGCAGTGAAGGGACAGCAATTGAAGCTTTCTTT. Translation gives CASSEGTAIEAFF.

This chain uses TRBV19 with TRBJ2-5; D is perhaps TRBD1 (6 bases). This CDR3 comprises 13 residues. Deletions cut 9 bases from V and 5 bases from J, with 16 bases between. Germline lookup yields CDR1 LNHDA and CDR2 SQIVND (reference sequence). The CDR3 here is CASRTAVGETQYF. In DNA, the CDR3 is TGTGCCAGCCGGACAGCGGTGGGGGAGACCCAGTACTTC.

The rearrangement joins TRBV7-7 to TRBJ2-3; tentatively, D is TRBD2 (6 bases). The CDR3 contains 14 residues. Germline-derived CDR1 and CDR2 are SSHAT and FNYEAQ (reference sequence). The ends were cut back, 5 bases at V and 4 bases at J, with 13 bases in the middle. CDR3 sequence reads: CASSKTGVADTQYF. In DNA, the CDR3 is TGTGCCAGCAGCAAAACGGGGGTAGCAGATACGCAGTATTTT.

Written as DNA, the CDR3 is TGTGCCAGCAGCTTAGGACAGGGAGGGGAGCAGTACTTC. Translated, it gives CASSLGQGGEQYF. The chain carries TRBV7-9 and TRBJ2-7; D assignment may be TRBD1 or TRBD2 (7 bases each). Germline CDR1 SEHNR, CDR2 FQNEAQ (reference sequence). V gave up 1 base and J gave up 7 bases, with 11 bases separating them. The CDR3 extends over 13 amino acids.

This clone was observed a handful of times. The rearrangement joins TRBV7-6 to TRBJ2-3; 14 bases are shared with TRBD2. Unmatched junction bases numbered 10, after V lost 5 bases and J lost 0 bases. Germline CDR1 and CDR2: SGHVS and FNYEAQ. The CDR3 has 19 amino acids. The CDR3 loop reads CASSMGLAGALLSTDTQYF. The DNA of the CDR3 is TGTGCCAGCAGCATGGGACTAGCGGGGGCCCTATTAAGCACAGATACGCAGTATTTT.

This sequence joins TRBV7-6 and TRBJ2-1; 8 nucleotides line up with TRBD2. Germline assignment: CDR1 SGHVS and CDR2 FNYEAQ. Unmatched junction bases numbered 14, after V lost 11 bases and J lost 2 bases. The CDR3 contains 16 residues. CDR3: CAQPGVAGRAYNEQFF. DNA of the CDR3: TGTGCCCAGCCCGGGGTAGCGGGGAGGGCCTACAATGAGCAGTTCTTC. The full variable domain, in which reference TRBV7-6 and TRBJ2-1 provide the parts outside the CDR3, is GAGVSQSPRYKVTKRGQDVALRCDPISGHVSLYWYRQALGQGPEFLTYFNYEAQQDKSGLPNDRFSAERPEGSISTLTIQRTEQRDSAMYRCAQPGVAGRAYNEQFFGPGTRLTVL.

The CDR3 nucleotides are TGCGCCAGCAGCAAACAGGGAAACACTGAAGCTTTCTTT. Encoded protein: CASSKQGNTEAFF. The V gene is TRBV5-1, the J gene TRBJ1-1, with TRBD1 as a possible D gene (6 bases). This CDR3 spans 13 amino acids. The germline V gene has CDR1 SGHRS and CDR2 YFSETQ. Between the trimmed V and J ends, which lost 4 bases and 2 bases, there was a span of 9 bases.

This chain connects TRBV15 to TRBJ1-2; TRBD1 matches 8 bases. This CDR3 is built from 13 residues. Germline values: CDR1 LNHNV, CDR2 YYDKDF (reference sequence). Trimming took 4 bases from V and 5 from J; bases not matched to a gene: 3. CDR3 sequence: CATSTGGGYGYTF. The DNA of the CDR3 is TGTGCCACCAGCACAGGGGGCGGGTATGGCTACACCTTC.

The V call is TRBV7-2, the J call TRBJ2-3, with a weak D call TRBD1 (6 bases). V gave up 5 bases and J gave up 6 bases, with 9 bases separating them. This CDR3 comprises 12 residues. Germline assignment: CDR1 SGHTA and CDR2 FQGNSA. The CDR3 region has the DNA TGTGCCAGCAGCCGGACAGCCGATACGCAGTATTTT. This encodes CASSRTADTQYF.

The J gene is TRBJ1-1, the V gene TRBV5-1; D is ambiguous. V shed 4 bases and J shed 1 base, with 8 bases lying between them. Germline V gene lookup returns CDR1 SGHRS and CDR2 YFSETQ. The CDR3 loop spans 13 amino acids. CDR3 coding DNA: TGCGCCAGCAGCATTACAGAGAACACTGAAGCTTTCTTT. Residues: CASSITENTEAFF.